This T cell receptor (beta chain) was captured by sequencing in a study of beta chain features in type 1 diabetes. Whole-study results and caveats: Among type 1 diabetes patients, VDJ junctions had fewer insertions and more deletions. Moderate yet significant TCRB CDR3 shortening was seen in Type 1 diabetes patients in all four CD4+ subsets.

CDR3 size: 11 residues. The germline V and J ends were trimmed by 6 bases and 3 bases, with 6 bases remaining between them. The germline V gene encodes CDR1 SNHLY and CDR2 FYNNEI. A few counts support this clone. Its antigen remains unknown. Every sorted population was more than 95% pure. Reverse transcription of all isolated RNA meant that expressed TCRB transcripts were sequenced. Repertoires were generated with immunoSEQ multiplex PCR, while TCRdb's copy carries only in-frame clones and drops some. This table has under 400,000 clones, roughly a fifth appearing once. Source material: naive CD4+ T cells from blood. This chain joins TRBV2 and TRBJ2-7; D is unresolved. This clonotype was sampled from a woman aged 18-35 years in good health. In DNA form, the CDR3 reads TGTGCCAGCAGCGGAGTCTACGAGCAGTACTTC. Amino acid sequence: CASSGVYEQYF.